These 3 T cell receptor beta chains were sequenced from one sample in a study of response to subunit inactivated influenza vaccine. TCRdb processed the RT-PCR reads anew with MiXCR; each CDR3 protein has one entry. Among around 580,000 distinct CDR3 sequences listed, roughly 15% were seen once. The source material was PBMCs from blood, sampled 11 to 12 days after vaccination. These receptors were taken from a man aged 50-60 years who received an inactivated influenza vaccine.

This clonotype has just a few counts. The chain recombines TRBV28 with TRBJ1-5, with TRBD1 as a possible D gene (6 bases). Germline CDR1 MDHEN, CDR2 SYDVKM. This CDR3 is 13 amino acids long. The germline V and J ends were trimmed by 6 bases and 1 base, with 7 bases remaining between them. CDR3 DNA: TGTGCCAGCAGGACAGGAAGCAATCAGCCCCAGCATTTT. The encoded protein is CASRTGSNQPQHF.

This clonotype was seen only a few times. The DNA of the CDR3 is TGCAGTGCTAGTAAGGCTAGCGGGGGGGCCAGCACCGGGGAGCTGTTTTTT. Amino acid sequence: CSASKASGGASTGELFF. The chain combines TRBV20-1 with TRBJ2-2, with 12 nucleotides matching TRBD2. CDR1 DFQATT and CDR2 SNEGSKA come from the germline V gene (reference sequence). J lost 4 bases, V lost 3 bases, and 9 bases had no gene match. The CDR3 sequence is 17 residues long.

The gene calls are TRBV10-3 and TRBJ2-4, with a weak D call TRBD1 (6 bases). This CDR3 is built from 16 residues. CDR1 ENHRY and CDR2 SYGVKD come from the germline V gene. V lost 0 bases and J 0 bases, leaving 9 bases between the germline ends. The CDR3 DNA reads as TGTGCCATCAGTGAGTCGCCAGGGGCAGCCAAAAACATTCAGTACTTC. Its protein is CAISESPGAAKNIQYF.